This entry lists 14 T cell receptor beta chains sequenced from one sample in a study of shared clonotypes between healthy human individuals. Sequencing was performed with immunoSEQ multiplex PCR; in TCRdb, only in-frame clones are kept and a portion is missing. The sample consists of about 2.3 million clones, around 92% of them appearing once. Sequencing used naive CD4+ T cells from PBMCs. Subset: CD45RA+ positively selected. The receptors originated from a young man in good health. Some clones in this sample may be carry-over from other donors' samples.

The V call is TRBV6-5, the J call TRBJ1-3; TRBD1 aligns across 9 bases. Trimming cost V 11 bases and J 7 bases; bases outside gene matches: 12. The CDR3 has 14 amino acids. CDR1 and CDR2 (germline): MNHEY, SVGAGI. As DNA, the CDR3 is TGTGCCGGGACAGGGTACCGGTTGTGGAACACCATATATTTT. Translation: CAGTGYRLWNTIYF.

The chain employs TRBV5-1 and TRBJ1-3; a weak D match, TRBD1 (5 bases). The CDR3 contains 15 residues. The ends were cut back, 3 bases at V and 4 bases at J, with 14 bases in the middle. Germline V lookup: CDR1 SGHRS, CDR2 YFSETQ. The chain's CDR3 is CASSYSGGTGNTIYF. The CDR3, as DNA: TGCGCCAGCAGCTACTCCGGGGGGACCGGAAACACCATATATTTT.

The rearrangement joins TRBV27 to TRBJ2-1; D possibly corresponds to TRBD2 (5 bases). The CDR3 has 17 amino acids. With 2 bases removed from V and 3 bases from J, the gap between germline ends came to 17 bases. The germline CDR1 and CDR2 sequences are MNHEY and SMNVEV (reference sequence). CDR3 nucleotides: TGTGCCAGCAGTTTACTCCCAGAGGAGGTAGTCTACAATGAGCAGTTCTTC. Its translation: CASSLLPEEVVYNEQFF.

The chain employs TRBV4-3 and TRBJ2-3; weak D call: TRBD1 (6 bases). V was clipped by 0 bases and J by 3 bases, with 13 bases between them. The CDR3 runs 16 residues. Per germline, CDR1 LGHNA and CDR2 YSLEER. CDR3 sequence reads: CASSQETGLGTDTQYF. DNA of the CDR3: TGCGCCAGCAGCCAAGAAACAGGGCTGGGGACAGATACGCAGTATTTT.

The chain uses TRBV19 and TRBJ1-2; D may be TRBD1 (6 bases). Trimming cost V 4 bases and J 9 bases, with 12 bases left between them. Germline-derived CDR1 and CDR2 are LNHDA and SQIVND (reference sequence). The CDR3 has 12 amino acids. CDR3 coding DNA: TGTGCCAGTAGTACAGGGGTTCACAGCTACACCTTC. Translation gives CASSTGVHSYTF.

The CDR3 loop reads CASSKGGGGDQPQHF. CDR3 bases: TGTGCCAGCAGCAAAGGGGGTGGGGGGGATCAGCCCCAGCATTTT. This rearrangement joins TRBV21-1 to TRBJ1-5. TRBV21-1 is a recognized pseudogene. There are 15 residues in the CDR3.

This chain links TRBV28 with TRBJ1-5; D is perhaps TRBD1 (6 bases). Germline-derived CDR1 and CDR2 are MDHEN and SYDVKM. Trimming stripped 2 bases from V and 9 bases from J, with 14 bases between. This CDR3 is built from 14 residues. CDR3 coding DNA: TGTGCCAGCAGTTTAGAACAGGGTGTTATGCCCCAGCATTTT. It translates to CASSLEQGVMPQHF.

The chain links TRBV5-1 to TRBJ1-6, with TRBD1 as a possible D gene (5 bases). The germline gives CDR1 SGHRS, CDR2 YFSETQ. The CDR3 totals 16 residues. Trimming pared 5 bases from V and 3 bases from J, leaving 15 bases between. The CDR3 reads CASRAGTLDYNSPLHF. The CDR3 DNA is TGCGCCAGCAGGGCCGGGACCCTGGACTATAATTCACCCCTCCACTTT.

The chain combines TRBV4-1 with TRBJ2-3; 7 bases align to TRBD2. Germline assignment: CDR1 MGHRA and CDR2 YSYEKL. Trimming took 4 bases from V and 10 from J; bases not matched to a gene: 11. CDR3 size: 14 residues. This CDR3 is CASSRGGGRESQYF. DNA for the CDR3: TGCGCCAGCAGCCGGGGTGGCGGGCGGGAGTCGCAGTATTTT.

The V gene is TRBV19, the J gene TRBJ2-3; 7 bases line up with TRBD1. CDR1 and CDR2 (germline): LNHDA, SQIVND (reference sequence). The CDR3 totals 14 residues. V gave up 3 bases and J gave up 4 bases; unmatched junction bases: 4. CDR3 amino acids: CASSIKGASDTQYF. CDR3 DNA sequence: TGTGCCAGTAGTATTAAGGGGGCATCAGATACGCAGTATTTT. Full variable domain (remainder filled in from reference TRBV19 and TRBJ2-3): DGGITQSPKYLFRKEGQNVTLSCEQNLNHDAMYWYRQDPGQGLRLIYYSQIVNDFQKGDIAEGYSVSREKKESFPLTVTSAQKNPTAFYLCASSIKGASDTQYFGPGTRLTVL.

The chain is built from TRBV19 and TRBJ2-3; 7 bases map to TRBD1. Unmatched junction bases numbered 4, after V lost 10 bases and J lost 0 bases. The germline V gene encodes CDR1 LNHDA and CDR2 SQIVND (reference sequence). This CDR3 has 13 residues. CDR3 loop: CATNRGSTDTQYF. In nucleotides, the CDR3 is TGTGCCACAAACAGGGGAAGCACAGATACGCAGTATTTT.

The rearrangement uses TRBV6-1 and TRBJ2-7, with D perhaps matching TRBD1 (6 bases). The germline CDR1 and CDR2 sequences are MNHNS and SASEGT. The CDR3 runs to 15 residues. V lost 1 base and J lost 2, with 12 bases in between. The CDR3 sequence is CASSEENRATYEQYF. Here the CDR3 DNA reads TGTGCCAGCAGTGAAGAAAACAGGGCAACCTACGAGCAGTACTTC.

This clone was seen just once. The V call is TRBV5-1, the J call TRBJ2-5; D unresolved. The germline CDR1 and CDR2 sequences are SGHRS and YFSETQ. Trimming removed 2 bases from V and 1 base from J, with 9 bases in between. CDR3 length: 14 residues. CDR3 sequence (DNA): TGCGCCAGCAGCTTCGAAGACTCCCAAGAGACCCAGTACTTC. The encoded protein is CASSFEDSQETQYF. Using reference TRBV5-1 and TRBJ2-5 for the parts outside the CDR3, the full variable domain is KAGVTQTPRYLIKTRGQQVTLSCSPISGHRSVSWYQQTPGQGLQFLFEYFSETQRNKGNFPGRFSGRQFSNSRSEMNVSTLELGDSALYLCASSFEDSQETQYFGPGTRLLVL.

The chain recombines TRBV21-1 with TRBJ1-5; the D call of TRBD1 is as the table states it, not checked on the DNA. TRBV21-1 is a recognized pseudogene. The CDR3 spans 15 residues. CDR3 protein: CASSTDRTPGQPQHF. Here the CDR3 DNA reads TGTGCCAGCAGCACGGACAGGACGCCTGGTCAGCCCCAGCATTTT.